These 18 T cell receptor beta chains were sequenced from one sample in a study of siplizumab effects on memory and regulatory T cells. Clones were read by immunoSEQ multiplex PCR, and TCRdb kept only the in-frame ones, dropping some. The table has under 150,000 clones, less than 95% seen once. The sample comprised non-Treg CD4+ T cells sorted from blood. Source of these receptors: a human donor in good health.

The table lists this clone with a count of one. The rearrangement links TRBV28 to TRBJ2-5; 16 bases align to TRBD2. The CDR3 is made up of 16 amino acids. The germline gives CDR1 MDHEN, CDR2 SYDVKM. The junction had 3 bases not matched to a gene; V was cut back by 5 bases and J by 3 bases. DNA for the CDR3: TGTGCCAGCAGTGTGGGACTAGCGGGAGGGAAAGAGACCCAGTACTTC. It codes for CASSVGLAGGKETQYF.

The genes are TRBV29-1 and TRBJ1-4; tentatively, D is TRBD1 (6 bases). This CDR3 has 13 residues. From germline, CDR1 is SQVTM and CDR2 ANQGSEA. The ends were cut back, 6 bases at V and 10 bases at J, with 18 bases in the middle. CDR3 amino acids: CSVLSSGGGKLFF. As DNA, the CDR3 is TGCAGCGTCCTGAGCAGTGGAGGGGGAAAACTGTTTTTT.

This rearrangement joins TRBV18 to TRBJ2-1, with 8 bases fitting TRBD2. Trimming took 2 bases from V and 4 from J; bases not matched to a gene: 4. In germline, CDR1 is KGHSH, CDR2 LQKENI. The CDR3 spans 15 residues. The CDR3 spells CASSPKTSGYNEQFF. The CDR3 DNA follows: TGTGCCAGCTCACCAAAAACTAGCGGATACAATGAGCAGTTCTTC.

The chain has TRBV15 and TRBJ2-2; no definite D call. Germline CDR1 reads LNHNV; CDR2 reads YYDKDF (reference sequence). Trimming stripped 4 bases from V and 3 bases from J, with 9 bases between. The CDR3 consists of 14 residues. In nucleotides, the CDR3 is TGTGCCACCAGCATCGACACATACACCGGGGAGCTGTTTTTT. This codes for CATSIDTYTGELFF.

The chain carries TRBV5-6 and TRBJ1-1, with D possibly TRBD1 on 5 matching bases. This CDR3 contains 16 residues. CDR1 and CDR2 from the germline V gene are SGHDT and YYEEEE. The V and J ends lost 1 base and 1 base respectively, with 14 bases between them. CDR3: CASSLFHGTRNTEAFF. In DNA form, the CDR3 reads TGTGCCAGCAGCTTGTTCCATGGGACCAGGAACACTGAAGCTTTCTTT.

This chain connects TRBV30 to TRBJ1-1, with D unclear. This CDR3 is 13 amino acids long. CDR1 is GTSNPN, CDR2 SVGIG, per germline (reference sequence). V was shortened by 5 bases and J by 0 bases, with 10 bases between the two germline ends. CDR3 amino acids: CAWLAQVNTEAFF. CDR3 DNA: TGTGCCTGGTTGGCTCAGGTGAACACTGAAGCTTTCTTT.

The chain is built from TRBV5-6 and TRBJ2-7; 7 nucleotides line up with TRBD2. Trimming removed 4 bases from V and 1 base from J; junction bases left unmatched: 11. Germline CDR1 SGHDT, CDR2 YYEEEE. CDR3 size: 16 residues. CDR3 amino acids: CASSRVPSGYSYEQYF. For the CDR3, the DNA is TGTGCCAGCAGCCGGGTACCTAGCGGTTATTCCTACGAGCAGTACTTC.

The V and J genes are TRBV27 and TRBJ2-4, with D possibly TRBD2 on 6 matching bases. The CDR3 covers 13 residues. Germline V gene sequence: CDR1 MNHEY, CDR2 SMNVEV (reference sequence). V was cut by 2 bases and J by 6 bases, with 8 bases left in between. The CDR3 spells CASSLAGRNIQYF. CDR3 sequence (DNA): TGTGCCAGCAGTTTAGCCGGGAGAAACATTCAGTACTTC.

The chain's CDR3 is CASSSPGGYNEQFF. The CDR3 region has the DNA TGTGCCAGCAGCTCCCCCGGGGGTTACAATGAGCAGTTCTTC. V and J are TRBV9 and TRBJ2-1, with D possibly matching TRBD2 (6 bases). CDR3 length equals 14 residues. Trimming took off 4 bases at V and 4 bases at J, with 12 bases between the two ends. Germline V CDR1 and CDR2: SGDLS, YYNGEE.

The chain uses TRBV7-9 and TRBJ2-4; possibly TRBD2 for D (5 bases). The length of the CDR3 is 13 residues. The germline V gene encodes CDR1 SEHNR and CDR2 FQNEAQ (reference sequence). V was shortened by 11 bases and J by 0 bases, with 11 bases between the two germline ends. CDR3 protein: CARDGVAKNIQYF. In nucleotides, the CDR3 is TGTGCCCGAGACGGGGTAGCCAAAAACATTCAGTACTTC.

The DNA for the CDR3 is TGTGCCAGCAGCTTGCACGGTGAGCAGTTCTTC. Translating gives CASSLHGEQFF. The genes are TRBV5-5 and TRBJ2-1, with D uncertain. Trimming shortened V by 1 base and J by 9 bases, and 5 bases separated the two germline ends. CDR1 is SGHKS and CDR2 is YYEKEE in the germline V gene (reference sequence). The CDR3 runs 11 residues. Filled out from reference TRBV5-5 and TRBJ2-1, the complete variable domain reads DAGVTQSPTHLIKTRGQQVTLRCSPISGHKSVSWYQQVLGQGPQFIFQYYEKEERGRGNFPDRFSARQFPNYSSELNVNALLLGDSALYLCASSLHGEQFFGPGTRLTVL.

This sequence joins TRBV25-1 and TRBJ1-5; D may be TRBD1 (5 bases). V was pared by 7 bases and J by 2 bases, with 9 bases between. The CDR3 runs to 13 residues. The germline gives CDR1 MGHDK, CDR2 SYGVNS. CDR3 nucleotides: TGTGCCAGCATTCAGGGTCGCAATCAGCCCCAGCATTTT. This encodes CASIQGRNQPQHF.

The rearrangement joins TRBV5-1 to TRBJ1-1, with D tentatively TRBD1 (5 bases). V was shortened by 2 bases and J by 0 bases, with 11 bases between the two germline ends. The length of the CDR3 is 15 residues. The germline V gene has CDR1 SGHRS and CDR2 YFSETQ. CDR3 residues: CASSFGAGMNTEAFF. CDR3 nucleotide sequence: TGCGCCAGCAGCTTTGGGGCAGGGATGAACACTGAAGCTTTCTTT.

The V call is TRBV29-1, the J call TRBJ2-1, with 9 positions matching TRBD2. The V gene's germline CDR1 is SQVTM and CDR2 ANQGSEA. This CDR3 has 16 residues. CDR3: CKGTATLAGYNNEQFF. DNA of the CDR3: TGCAAAGGGACAGCTACTCTAGCGGGGTACAACAATGAGCAGTTCTTC.

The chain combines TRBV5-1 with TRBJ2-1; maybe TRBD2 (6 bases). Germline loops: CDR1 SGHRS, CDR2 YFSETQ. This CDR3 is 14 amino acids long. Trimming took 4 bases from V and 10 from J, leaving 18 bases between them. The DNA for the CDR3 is TGCGCCAGCAGCGCGGGACTCGCCAACATAGAGCAGTTCTTC. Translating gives CASSAGLANIEQFF.

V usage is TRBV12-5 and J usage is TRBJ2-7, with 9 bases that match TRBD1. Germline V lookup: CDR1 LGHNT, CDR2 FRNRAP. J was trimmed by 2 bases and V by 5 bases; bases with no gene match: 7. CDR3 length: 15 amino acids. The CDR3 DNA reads TGTGCTAGTGGTCCCACAGGGGGCCCCGCCTACGAGCAGTACTTC. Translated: CASGPTGGPAYEQYF. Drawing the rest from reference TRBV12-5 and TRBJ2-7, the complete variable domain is DARVTQTPRHKVTEMGQEVTMRCQPILGHNTVFWYRQTMMQGLELLAYFRNRAPLDDSGMPKDRFSAEMPDATLATLKIQPSEPRDSAVYFCASGPTGGPAYEQYFGPGTRLTVT.

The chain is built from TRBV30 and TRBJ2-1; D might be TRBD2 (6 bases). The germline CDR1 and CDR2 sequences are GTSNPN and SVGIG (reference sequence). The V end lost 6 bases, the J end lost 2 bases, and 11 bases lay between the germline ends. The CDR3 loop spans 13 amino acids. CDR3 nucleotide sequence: TGTGCCTGCCTGGGGGGACCCTACAATGAGCAGTTCTTC. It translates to CACLGGPYNEQFF.

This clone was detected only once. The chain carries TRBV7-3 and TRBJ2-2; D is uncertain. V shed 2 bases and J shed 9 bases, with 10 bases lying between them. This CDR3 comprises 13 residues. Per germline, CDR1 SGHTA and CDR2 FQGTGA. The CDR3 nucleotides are TGTGCCAGCAGCTTACCCGGTGGCCGGGAGCTGTTTTTT. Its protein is CASSLPGGRELFF.